The clone carrying this TCR beta chain was counted once. Its antigen is unknown. The data derive from a study of shared clonotypes between healthy human individuals. The study's findings and limits: Naive CD4 clonotypes were shared across a few donors at approximately 5.3%. Larger estimated richness was generally recorded for naive subsets relative to memory subsets.

V lost 5 bases and J 0 bases, leaving 11 bases between the germline ends. Germline loops: CDR1 MNHEY, CDR2 SVGAGI. The CDR3 contains 14 residues. Using immunoSEQ multiplex PCR, the repertoire was profiled, and TCRdb retains in-frame clones only, with some absent. The top ten hold about 0.41% of the sample, which has about 2.3 million clones, around 92% seen once. This chain connects TRBV6-5 to TRBJ2-7; possibly TRBD1 for D (5 bases). The sample was naive CD4+ T cells from PBMCs. Subset: CD45RA+ positively selected. The receptor's source is a man younger than 35 in good health. Some clones in this sample may be carry-over from other donors' samples. This chain's CDR3 is CASSRTGTSYEQYF. The DNA for the CDR3 is TGTGCCAGCAGTCGCACAGGAACCTCCTACGAGCAGTACTTC.